This passage covers 11 T cell receptor beta chains from one sample sequenced in a study of cytomegalovirus exposure and HLA in healthy donors. Primers: 60 Vbeta forward and 13 Jbeta reverse. TCRdb's table, derived via immunoSEQ multiplex PCR, lists solely in-frame clones and lacks some. The table records over 150,000 clones, 70% to 80% of them present only once. Input material: PBMCs. Receptors were obtained from a man aged 30-40 years in good health and CMV-seropositive.

This clone was counted once. The genes are TRBV30 and TRBJ2-6; 8 bases are shared with TRBD1. V was clipped by 0 bases and J by 2 bases; unmatched bases: 9. The V gene's germline CDR1 is GTSNPN and CDR2 SVGIG (reference sequence). The CDR3 has 18 amino acids. CDR3 amino acids: CAWSVPRQGLAGANVLTF. In DNA, the CDR3 is TGTGCCTGGAGTGTCCCTCGACAGGGGCTGGCTGGGGCCAACGTCCTGACTTTC.

The V gene is TRBV7-9, the J gene TRBJ2-1; perhaps TRBD2 as D (5 bases). The CDR3 extends over 13 amino acids. Between the trimmed V and J ends, which lost 5 bases and 6 bases, there was a span of 11 bases. The germline CDR1 and CDR2 sequences are SEHNR and FQNEAQ (reference sequence). The CDR3 DNA sequence: TGTGCCAGCAGCCCCCTTGGACTCAATGAGCAGTTCTTC. Encoded protein: CASSPLGLNEQFF.

The chain carries TRBV9 and TRBJ1-2, with 10 bases fitting TRBD1. After removal of 2 bases from V and 5 bases from J, the junction contained 6 bases not matched to a gene. Germline CDR1 SGDLS, CDR2 YYNGEE. The length of the CDR3 is 15 residues. As DNA, the CDR3 is TGTGCCAGCAGCGTTACCGGGACAGGGGATTATGGCTACACCTTC. It is translated as CASSVTGTGDYGYTF.

The chain links TRBV4-3 to TRBJ1-5; D is undetermined. The CDR3 has 15 amino acids. Trimming pared 3 bases from V and 0 bases from J, leaving 9 bases between. CDR1 is LGHNA and CDR2 is YSLEER in the germline V gene. The CDR3, as DNA: TGCGCCAGCAGCCAGGGCCCCTATAGCAATCAGCCCCAGCATTTT. Amino acid sequence: CASSQGPYSNQPQHF.

The table lists this clone with a few counts. J is TRBJ2-3 and V is TRBV6-4; D is perhaps TRBD2 (6 bases). The CDR3 is made up of 16 amino acids. Germline assignment: CDR1 MRHNA and CDR2 SNTAGT. Trimming removed 3 bases at V and 6 bases at J, with 19 bases between. The CDR3, as DNA: TGTGCCAGCAGTGAAGGGGCTGGCGGGGACCTGGATACGCAGTATTTT. Amino acid sequence: CASSEGAGGDLDTQYF.

The V and J genes are TRBV10-3 and TRBJ2-7; weak D call: TRBD2 (7 bases). CDR3 size: 14 residues. With 10 bases removed from V and 2 bases from J, the gap between germline ends came to 18 bases. Germline CDR1 reads ENHRY; CDR2 reads SYGVKD. The CDR3 region is CATAREGVAYEQYF. The CDR3 DNA sequence: TGTGCCACCGCCAGGGAGGGGGTCGCCTACGAGCAGTACTTC.

This sequence joins TRBV6-5 and TRBJ1-2; perhaps TRBD1 as D (5 bases). The CDR3 totals 15 residues. Germline V lookup: CDR1 MNHEY, CDR2 SVGAGI. The V and J ends lost 0 bases and 8 bases respectively, with 16 bases between them. The CDR3 loop is CASSYSEGFTGGYTF. The CDR3 DNA reads as TGTGCCAGCAGTTACTCGGAGGGTTTTACAGGAGGCTACACCTTC.

The V call is TRBV7-9, the J call TRBJ2-5, with a tentative D call TRBD1 (6 bases). CDR1 and CDR2 from the germline V gene are SEHNR and FQNEAQ (reference sequence). Trimming took 0 bases from V and 5 from J, leaving 13 bases between them. The CDR3 contains 15 residues. CDR3 protein: CASSLAGRGFETQYF. The CDR3 DNA is TGTGCCAGCAGCTTAGCAGGCAGGGGATTCGAGACCCAGTACTTC.

The chain carries TRBV6-5 and TRBJ2-7; a weak D match, TRBD2 (5 bases). Trimming took 0 bases from V and 3 from J, leaving 9 bases between them. CDR3 length: 14 amino acids. Looked up from germline, CDR1 is MNHEY and CDR2 is SVGAGI. Here the CDR3 DNA reads TGTGCCAGCAGTTACTCGAGGGCTGGCTACGAGCAGTACTTC. Its protein product is CASSYSRAGYEQYF.

The chain employs TRBV18 and TRBJ1-2, with 9 bases matching TRBD1. CDR3 length equals 13 residues. From germline, CDR1 is KGHSH and CDR2 LQKENI. With 11 bases clipped from V and 3 bases from J, the junction kept 7 bases outside the gene matches. The CDR3 nucleotides read TGTGCCGGGGGACAGGGAGAAGACTATGGCTACACCTTC. Protein: CAGGQGEDYGYTF.

This clone was seen once. V usage is TRBV6-5 and J usage is TRBJ2-7; no definite D call. The ends were cut back, 8 bases at V and 0 bases at J, with 11 bases in the middle. Germline CDR1 is MNHEY and CDR2 is SVGAGI. The length of the CDR3 is 13 residues. CDR3 loop: CASRPGGSYEQYF. The CDR3 DNA reads TGTGCCAGCCGCCCAGGTGGCTCCTACGAGCAGTACTTC.